This T cell receptor (beta chain) was sequenced for a study of control samples from healthy donors and cancer patients. Between the trimmed V and J ends, which lost 6 bases and 4 bases, there was a span of 6 bases. Germline values: CDR1 LNHDA, CDR2 SQIVND (reference sequence). The CDR3 contains 11 residues. Repertoires were generated with immunoSEQ multiplex PCR, while TCRdb's copy carries only in-frame clones and drops some. The sample consists of approximately 79,000 clones, around nine tenths of them appearing once. There are a few counts of this clone. The TCR comes from a man between 50 and 59 years old in good health. This chain connects TRBV19 to TRBJ1-1; no clear D. Material for sequencing was blood. Here the CDR3 reads CASRWGTEAFF. The CDR3 DNA is TGTGCCAGTAGGTGGGGCACTGAAGCTTTCTTT. Variable domain in full (rest from reference TRBV19 and TRBJ1-1): DGGITQSPKYLFRKEGQNVTLSCEQNLNHDAMYWYRQDPGQGLRLIYYSQIVNDFQKGDIAEGYSVSREKKESFPLTVTSAQKNPTAFYLCASRWGTEAFFGQGTRLTVV.